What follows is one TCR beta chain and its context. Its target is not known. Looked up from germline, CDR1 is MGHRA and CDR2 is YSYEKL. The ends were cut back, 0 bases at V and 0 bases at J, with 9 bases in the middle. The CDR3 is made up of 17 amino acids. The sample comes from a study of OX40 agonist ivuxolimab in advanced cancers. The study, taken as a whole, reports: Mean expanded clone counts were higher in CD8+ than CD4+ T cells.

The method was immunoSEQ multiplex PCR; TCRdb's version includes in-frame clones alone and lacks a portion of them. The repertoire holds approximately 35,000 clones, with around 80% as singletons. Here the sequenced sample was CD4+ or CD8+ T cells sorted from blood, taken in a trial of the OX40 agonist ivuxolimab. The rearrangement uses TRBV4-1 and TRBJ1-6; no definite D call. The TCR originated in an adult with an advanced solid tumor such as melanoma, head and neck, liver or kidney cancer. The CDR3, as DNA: TGCGCCAGCAGCCAAGAACTTCGTGGCTCCTATAATTCACCCCTCCACTTT. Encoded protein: CASSQELRGSYNSPLHF.